This entry concerns a single T cell receptor (beta chain). Its matching antigen is unknown. Germline trimming cut 5 bases from V and 7 bases from J; bases unmatched to any gene: 7. The germline CDR1 and CDR2 sequences are WNHNN and SYGVQD (reference sequence). This CDR3 has 14 residues. With 60 Vbeta and 13 Jbeta primers, the PCR was carried out. Here immunoSEQ multiplex PCR was the method, and the copy in TCRdb shows in-frame clones only, minus some. In the table there are roughly 130,000 clones, approximately 80% of which are singletons. The data stem from a study of cytomegalovirus exposure and HLA in healthy donors. Study as a whole: Early on, a data release was issued that held roughly 80 million unique TCRs from HLA-typed donors. Study outcomes and limitations: Some segments of the V type, notably TRBV6-2 and TRBV6-3, were excluded as indistinguishable.

The chain recombines TRBV10-1 with TRBJ2-7; the match to TRBD1 covers 11 bases. This clonotype was sampled from a male donor in good health and CMV-seronegative. The sample comprised PBMCs. The CDR3 DNA reads TGCGCCAGCAGTCCCTTGGACAGGGGGCTAGAGCAGTACTTC. Translated: CASSPLDRGLEQYF.